The present TCR beta chain was sequenced within a study of T cell changes during pregnancy in multiple sclerosis. Repertoires were generated with immunoSEQ multiplex PCR, while TCRdb's copy carries only in-frame clones and drops some. The sample includes 85,000 to 130,000 clones, just over 90% of them seen just once. About this clone: One junction end disagrees with the germline gene, perhaps due to a read error.

The CDR3 covers 14 residues. CDR1 LNHDA and CDR2 SQIVND come from the germline V gene (reference sequence). The receptor's source is a female donor with multiple sclerosis, enrolled in a pregnancy study. The genes are TRBV19 and TRBJ1-4; TRBD1 is a possible D gene (5 bases). The material sequenced was peripheral blood, taken in the second trimester of pregnancy. The chain's CDR3 is CASRVTGTKEKLFF. As DNA, the CDR3 is TGTGCCAGTAGAGTTACGGGGACTAAGGAAAAACTGTTTTTT. The whole variable domain, remainder taken from reference TRBV19 and TRBJ1-4, is DGGITQSPKYLFRKEGQNVTLSCEQNLNHDAMYWYRQDPGQGLRLIYYSQIVNDFQKGDIAEGYSVSREKKESFPLTVTSAQKNPTAFYLCASRVTGTKEKLFFGSGTQLSVL.